The TCR beta chain under discussion was sequenced for a study of OX40 agonist ivuxolimab in advanced cancers. Overall study context: The study treated patients with ivuxolimab, an agonistic anti-OX40 (CD134) antibody. Melanoma, hepatocellular carcinoma, head and neck or renal cell cancer occurred in dose-escalation patients.

The protocol was immunoSEQ multiplex PCR, while the TCRdb copy is restricted to in-frame clones and leaves out a portion. This table has some 71,000 clones, less than 90% appearing once. This CDR3 has 15 residues. Germline-derived CDR1 and CDR2 are MDHEN and SYDVKM. V lost 10 bases, J lost 1 base, and 12 bases stayed unmatched. The specimen comprised CD4+ or CD8+ T cells sorted from blood, sampled in a trial of the OX40 agonist ivuxolimab. The V and J genes are TRBV28 and TRBJ1-1; 7 bases agree with TRBD1. This receptor was taken from an adult with an advanced solid tumor such as melanoma, head and neck, liver or kidney cancer. The CDR3 sequence: CATGRGGAGNTEAFF. The CDR3 DNA follows: TGTGCCACCGGACGAGGGGGCGCAGGGAACACTGAAGCTTTCTTT.